Below, 8 T cell receptor beta chains from the same sample are listed, as sequenced in a study of Ad26.COV2.S vaccination and SARS-CoV-2 variants. Sequencing was performed with immunoSEQ multiplex PCR; in TCRdb, only in-frame clones are kept and a portion is missing. The sample carries around 340,000 clones, 88% recorded once. Treatment here: around 19 received Ad26.COV2.S at low or high dose, single or two shots; 5 received placebo; per-sample allocation not given. Collection of the samples took place on day 63 after the first injection of vaccine or placebo. The sequences come from peripheral blood, collected in a trial of Ad26.COV2.S vaccine versus placebo. These TCRs come from a person aged 18-60 years who received the Ad26.COV2.S COVID-19 vaccine or a placebo.

This sequence joins TRBV6-2 or TRBV6-3 and TRBJ1-2, with 7 bases lining up with TRBD1. CDR3 length equals 13 residues. Germline V gene sequence: CDR1 MNHEY, CDR2 SVGEGT. The trim removed 2 bases at V and 6 bases at J, leaving 3 bases unmatched. CDR3 coding DNA: TGTGCCAGCAGTTACCGACAGGGAGATGGCTACACCTTC. Its translation is CASSYRQGDGYTF.

V is TRBV9 and J is TRBJ1-1; possible D gene TRBD1, 6 bases. CDR1 SGDLS and CDR2 YYNGEE come from the germline V gene. The length of the CDR3 is 16 residues. V gave up 0 bases and J gave up 1 base, with 13 bases separating them. Written as DNA, the CDR3 is TGTGCCAGCAGCGTAGTCAGGGGCAGGGCGAACACTGAAGCTTTCTTT. Amino acid sequence: CASSVVRGRANTEAFF.

The genes are TRBV5-4 and TRBJ2-6, with D possibly matching TRBD1 (6 bases). V was cut by 5 bases and J by 1 base, with 22 bases left in between. This CDR3 has 19 amino acids. Germline CDR1 is SGHNT and CDR2 is YYREEE (reference sequence). The CDR3 sequence is CASSQEGGRSPSGANVLTF. The CDR3 nucleotides read TGTGCCAGCAGTCAGGAAGGGGGACGGAGTCCGTCTGGGGCCAACGTCCTGACTTTC.

This clone is a singleton in its sample. The V call is TRBV7-3, the J call TRBJ2-6; D not resolved. Germline CDR1 and CDR2: SGHTA and FQGTGA. With 6 bases removed from V and 0 bases from J, the gap between germline ends came to 6 bases. This CDR3 spans 14 amino acids. This CDR3 reads CASSSNSGANVLTF. The DNA for the CDR3 is TGTGCCAGCAGTTCGAACTCTGGGGCCAACGTCCTGACTTTC.

This clone was seen a single time. The chain combines TRBV27 with TRBJ1-1; possibly TRBD1 for D (5 bases). The CDR3 loop spans 13 amino acids. Germline loops: CDR1 MNHEY, CDR2 SMNVEV (reference sequence). The V and J ends lost 2 bases and 7 bases respectively, with 11 bases between them. In DNA form, the CDR3 reads TGTGCCAGCAGTTTAGGCAGGGCAGGTGAAGCTTTCTTT. Amino acid sequence: CASSLGRAGEAFF.

This clone was observed a single time. Other DNA sequences from this sample encode an identical CDR3 as well. The chain employs TRBV6-5 and TRBJ2-7; the D call may be TRBD1 or TRBD2 (5 bases each). This CDR3 contains 13 residues. The V gene's germline CDR1 is MNHEY and CDR2 SVGAGI. V dropped 6 bases and J dropped 3 bases, with 12 bases sitting between them. The DNA for the CDR3 is TGTGCCAGCAGCCGGGACCGAGACTACGAGCAGTACTTC. Translating it yields CASSRDRDYEQYF.

This clone showed up just once. The chain combines TRBV6-5 with TRBJ1-1; weak D call: TRBD1 (6 bases). The CDR3 has 13 amino acids. V was clipped by 8 bases and J by 2 bases, with 12 bases between them. Germline V gene lookup returns CDR1 MNHEY and CDR2 SVGAGI. Written as DNA, the CDR3 is TGTGCCAGCCAACCGGGACAAAACACTGAAGCTTTCTTT. Translating it yields CASQPGQNTEAFF.

This clone was seen only a few times. The rearrangement uses TRBV15 and TRBJ2-7; 7 bases align to TRBD1. This CDR3 is 15 amino acids long. The V gene end was trimmed by 0 bases and the J gene end by 6 bases; junction bases not matched to a gene: 8. The germline V gene has CDR1 LNHNV and CDR2 YYDKDF (reference sequence). The CDR3 DNA reads as TGTGCCACCAGCAGAGATTTAGACAGGGTGGTCGAGCAGTACTTC. Translation: CATSRDLDRVVEQYF. Complete variable domain (other parts from reference TRBV15 and TRBJ2-7): DAMVIQNPRYQVTQFGKPVTLSCSQTLNHNVMYWYQQKSSQAPKLLFHYYDKDFNNEADTPDNFQSRRPNTSFCFLDIRSPGLGDTAMYLCATSRDLDRVVEQYFGPGTRLTVT.